These T cell receptor beta chains were read from a single sample in a study of shared clonotypes between healthy human individuals. Clones were sequenced by immunoSEQ multiplex PCR, and TCRdb holds only the in-frame ones, with some missing. The sample records about 1.5 million clones, over 95% being singletons. The material sequenced was naive CD4+ T cells sorted from blood. These receptors came from a man aged 30 to 45 in good health. Each CDR3 is given with its conserved first and last residue. The D gene is left open where the match is weak. Size tells how often a clone was seen (once, few, many) or the class of an expanded clone, and some rows leave it out.

j_call clone_size d_call v_call cdr3_length cdr3_aa cdr3_nt
TRBJ2-7 - - TRBV19 13 CARAPGRFYEQYF TGTGCCAGAGCTCCGGGACGATTCTACGAGCAGTACTTC
TRBJ2-7 - - TRBV28 12 CASSFGTYEQYF TGTGCCAGCAGTTTTGGCACCTACGAGCAGTACTTC
TRBJ2-7 - - TRBV29-1 14 CSVRRSSSLYEQYF TGCAGCGTTCGAAGAAGTTCCTCCCTCTACGAGCAGTACTTC
TRBJ2-5 - - TRBV6-1 14 CASSPRGAQETQYF TGTGCCAGCAGTCCCCGGGGGGCACAAGAGACCCAGTACTTC
TRBJ2-1 once - TRBV6-1 12 CASSERDNEQFF TGTGCCAGCAGTGAGCGGGATAATGAGCAGTTCTTC
TRBJ2-7 - - TRBV5-8 14 CASSGLGFAYEQYF TGTGCCAGCAGCGGGTTAGGGTTTGCCTACGAGCAGTACTTC
TRBJ2-5 - TRBD2 TRBV9 18 CASSVDPSPGGAEETQYF TGTGCCAGCAGCGTAGATCCCTCACCGGGGGGGGCGGAAGAGACCCAGTACTTC
TRBJ2-1 - - TRBV11-3 13 CASSFANNNEQFF TGTGCCAGCAGCTTTGCGAACAACAATGAGCAGTTCTTC
TRBJ2-7 - - TRBV18 17 CASSPYYQVPLSYEQYF TGTGCCAGCTCACCATATTATCAGGTACCCCTTTCCTACGAGCAGTACTTC
TRBJ2-5 - - TRBV6-6 15 CASSRGARSQETQYF TGTGCCAGCAGCCGCGGAGCCAGGAGTCAAGAGACCCAGTACTTC
TRBJ2-5 - - TRBV2 17 CASSEGPSIAQGETQYF TGTGCCAGCAGTGAGGGACCCTCAATCGCCCAAGGGGAGACCCAGTACTTC
TRBJ1-5 - TRBD1 TRBV29-1 13 CSARQGRNQPQHF TGCAGCGCTAGACAGGGGAGGAATCAGCCCCAGCATTTT
TRBJ1-3 - - TRBV9 15 CASSVEPGSGNTIYF TGTGCCAGCAGCGTAGAACCGGGCTCTGGAAACACCATATATTTT
TRBJ2-7 - - TRBV6-5 13 CASGSGQNYEQYF TGTGCCAGCGGGTCTGGCCAAAACTACGAGCAGTACTTC
TRBJ2-1 - - TRBV29-1 12 CSVNTGEVEQFF TGCAGCGTTAATACGGGAGAAGTTGAGCAGTTCTTC
TRBJ2-3 - - TRBV13 15 CASSLAPPLTDTQYF TGTGCCAGCAGCTTAGCCCCCCCCCTCACAGATACGCAGTATTTT
TRBJ2-5 - - TRBV28 15 CASSLLAGVGETQYF TGTGCCAGCAGTTTATTGGCAGGGGTAGGGGAGACCCAGTACTTC
TRBJ1-1 - - TRBV12-5 13 CASGSPPLEEAFF TGTGCTAGTGGTTCCCCACCTTTGGAGGAAGCTTTCTTT
TRBJ2-2 - TRBD2 TRBV5-1 18 CASSSWTGTSGRGGELFF TGCGCCAGCAGCTCCTGGACAGGTACTAGCGGGAGAGGCGGGGAGCTGTTTTTT
TRBJ2-5 - TRBD2 TRBV30 15 CAWRTSGSRGETQYF TGTGCCTGGCGGACTAGCGGGAGTCGGGGAGAGACCCAGTACTTC
TRBJ2-4 - - TRBV4-2 18 CASSQDRRQGRTKNIQYF TGTGCCAGCAGCCAAGATCGGAGGCAGGGTCGGACCAAAAACATTCAGTACTTC
TRBJ2-1 - - TRBV7-2 13 CASSRGRYYEQFF TGTGCCAGCAGCAGGGGGAGATATTATGAGCAGTTCTTC
TRBJ1-4 - - TRBV20-1 11 CSAKAGEKLFF TGCAGTGCTAAGGCAGGTGAAAAACTGTTTTTT
TRBJ1-5 - - TRBV30 13 CAWSADLNQPQHF TGTGCCTGGAGTGCGGATCTTAATCAGCCCCAGCATTTT
TRBJ2-1 - TRBD2 TRBV28 14 CASSLLAGDNEQFF TGTGCCAGCAGTTTACTCGCGGGGGACAATGAGCAGTTCTTC
TRBJ2-7 - TRBD2 TRBV2 15 CASSISGMKRDEQYF TGTGCCAGCAGTATCAGCGGGATGAAGCGCGACGAGCAGTACTTC
TRBJ2-5 - - TRBV5-1 13 CASSLAGRQTQYF TGCGCCAGCAGCTTGGCCGGAAGGCAGACCCAGTACTTC
TRBJ2-7 - TRBD2 TRBV11-1 16 CASGPFGLAASYEQYF TGTGCCAGCGGGCCCTTTGGGCTAGCGGCCTCCTACGAGCAGTACTTC
TRBJ1-4 - - TRBV5-1 14 CASSLVQASEKLFF TGCGCCAGCAGCTTGGTTCAGGCCTCCGAAAAACTGTTTTTT
TRBJ2-6 - TRBD2 TRBV10-3 21 CAIHALAGTSGRVAGANVLTF TGTGCCATTCACGCCCTCGCCGGGACTAGCGGGAGGGTAGCTGGGGCCAACGTCCTGACTTTC
TRBJ1-1 - - TRBV25-1 14 CASSESPGQPEAFF TGTGCCAGCAGTGAATCTCCGGGACAACCCGAAGCTTTCTTT
TRBJ2-6 - TRBD2 TRBV5-4 20 CASSLFGPSGRRSGANVLTF TGTGCCAGCAGCTTGTTTGGGCCTAGCGGACGACGCTCTGGGGCCAACGTCCTGACTTTC
TRBJ2-7 - TRBD1 TRBV5-1 14 CASSSPGQNYEQYF TGCGCCAGCAGCTCGCCGGGACAGAACTACGAGCAGTACTTC
TRBJ1-2 - - TRBV29-1 13 CSSGQIDYYGYTF TGCAGCTCGGGACAAATCGACTACTATGGCTACACCTTC
TRBJ2-7 - TRBD1 TRBV19 15 CASSRQGRSSYEQYF TGTGCCAGTAGTCGACAGGGGCGCAGCTCCTACGAGCAGTACTTC